The T cell receptor (beta chain) under discussion was sequenced for a study of blood T cell repertoires in COVID-19. Germline CDR1 reads SGDLS; CDR2 reads YYNGEE. Trimming stripped 0 bases from V and 6 bases from J, with 12 bases between. This CDR3 is built from 14 residues. The count of this clone is one. Libraries were prepared by immunoSEQ multiplex PCR; TCRdb keeps only in-frame clonotypes and omits some of them. The top ten hold under 1.5% of the sample, which has approximately 400,000 clones, around 87% seen once. The sequenced material came from PBMCs or T cells enriched from blood (not recorded which). The TCR sequence derives from a man younger than 40 who had recovered from COVID-19. The chain couples TRBV9 to TRBJ1-1; a weak D match, TRBD1 (5 bases). The CDR3 DNA follows: TGTGCCAGCAGCGTAGACGGGGGAGGACCTGAAGCTTTCTTT. Translation: CASSVDGGGPEAFF.